The 30 T cell receptor beta chains in this list originate from one sample, sequenced in a study of radiation and T cells in renal cell carcinoma. TCRdb keeps only in-frame clones here, not all; method: immunoSEQ multiplex PCR. This table has some 120,000 clones, 81% appearing once. Time point: blood 2 weeks post-SBRT. The treatment: 15 Gy SBRT to primary tumor, nephrectomy 4 weeks later. The sequencing used blood, collected from a patient whose treatment included radiotherapy and nephrectomy. These receptors originate from a woman aged 55-69 years with renal cell carcinoma.

Remarks on this clone: Compared with germline, one end of the junction differs, possibly owing to a read error. The rearrangement links TRBV7-7 to TRBJ2-5, with 16 nucleotides matching TRBD2. This CDR3 region has 16 residues. Germline V lookup: CDR1 SSHAT, CDR2 FNYEAQ (reference sequence). CDR3 loop: CASSRGTSGRAETQYF. The CDR3 coding sequence is TGTGCTAGCAGCCGCGGGACTAGCGGGAGGGCAGAGACCCAGTACTTC. Using reference TRBV7-7 and TRBJ2-5 for the parts outside the CDR3, the full variable domain is GAGVSQSPRYKVTKRGQDVTLRCDPISSHATLYWYQQALGQGPEFLTYFNYEAQPDKSGLPSDRFSAERPEGSISTLTIQRTEQRDSAMYRCASSRGTSGRAETQYFGPGTRLLVL.

The genes are TRBV29-1 and TRBJ1-3; D perhaps matches TRBD1 (6 bases). From germline, CDR1 is SQVTM and CDR2 ANQGSEA. V lost 8 bases and J lost 4, with 15 bases in between. The CDR3 is 13 amino acids. CDR3 coding DNA: TGCAGCACCTTGGGGGCCTCAGGAAACACCATATATTTT. Translating gives CSTLGASGNTIYF.

The chain is built from TRBV19 and TRBJ2-2; D is unclear. Trimming removed 4 bases at V and 1 base at J, with 10 bases between. CDR1 and CDR2 (germline): LNHDA, SQIVND (reference sequence). The CDR3 is 15 amino acids. The CDR3 DNA follows: TGTGCCAGTAGTACCCTCGCAGGGAACACCGGGGAGCTGTTTTTT. Its protein is CASSTLAGNTGELFF. Supplemented by reference TRBV19 and TRBJ2-2, the full variable domain reads DGGITQSPKYLFRKEGQNVTLSCEQNLNHDAMYWYRQDPGQGLRLIYYSQIVNDFQKGDIAEGYSVSREKKESFPLTVTSAQKNPTAFYLCASSTLAGNTGELFFGEGSRLTVL.

The gene calls are TRBV2 and TRBJ1-4; D is possibly TRBD1 (5 bases). Germline loops: CDR1 SNHLY, CDR2 FYNNEI. V was shortened by 5 bases and J by 4 bases, with 14 bases between the two germline ends. The length of the CDR3 is 15 residues. The CDR3 bases are TGTGCCAGCAGTACCGCGGGACGGAATAATGAAAAACTGTTTTTT. Translated, it gives CASSTAGRNNEKLFF.

The chain recombines TRBV7-8 with TRBJ1-2; D ambiguous. Germline CDR1 is SGHVS and CDR2 is FQNEAQ. This CDR3 spans 12 amino acids. Trimming shortened V by 5 bases and J by 3 bases, and 7 bases separated the two germline ends. The CDR3 DNA reads TGTGCCAGCAGCCGAAAGGACTATGGCTACACCTTC. This translates into CASSRKDYGYTF.

V is TRBV5-1 and J is TRBJ2-5; 13 positions agree with TRBD2. Germline lookup yields CDR1 SGHRS and CDR2 YFSETQ. This CDR3 spans 16 amino acids. The junction had 5 bases not matched to a gene; V was cut back by 1 base and J by 5 bases. The CDR3 here is CASSLWGTSGTETQYF. The CDR3, as DNA: TGCGCCAGCAGCTTGTGGGGGACTAGCGGGACGGAGACCCAGTACTTC.

The V and J genes are TRBV29-1 and TRBJ2-7; D might be TRBD1 (6 bases). CDR1 and CDR2 (germline): SQVTM, ANQGSEA. V lost 4 bases and J lost 0, with 7 bases in between. The CDR3 contains 12 residues. The chain's CDR3 is CSVVTGSYEQYF. CDR3 in DNA: TGCAGCGTTGTGACAGGCTCCTACGAGCAGTACTTC.

The rearrangement joins TRBV19 to TRBJ2-3; 8 bases agree with TRBD1. Trimming removed 2 bases from V and 0 bases from J; junction bases left unmatched: 22. CDR1 and CDR2 (germline): LNHDA, SQIVND (reference sequence). The CDR3 loop spans 22 amino acids. DNA of the CDR3: TGTGCCAGTAGTATACTCGGCGCAACCATTTGGACAGGGCCAACTAGCACAGATACGCAGTATTTT. Its translation is CASSILGATIWTGPTSTDTQYF. Looking up the rest from reference TRBV19 and TRBJ2-3 gives the full variable domain: DGGITQSPKYLFRKEGQNVTLSCEQNLNHDAMYWYRQDPGQGLRLIYYSQIVNDFQKGDIAEGYSVSREKKESFPLTVTSAQKNPTAFYLCASSILGATIWTGPTSTDTQYFGPGTRLTVL.

The chain joins TRBV19 to TRBJ1-2, with 12 bases matching TRBD1. V shed 10 bases and J 7 bases; nucleotides not matched to a gene: 7. Germline V gives CDR1 LNHDA, CDR2 SQIVND (reference sequence). CDR3 length: 13 residues. CDR3 protein: CATKGQGASGYTF. CDR3 nucleotide sequence: TGTGCCACAAAGGGACAGGGGGCATCTGGCTACACCTTC.

V usage is TRBV9 and J usage is TRBJ1-3; TRBD1 is a possible D gene (5 bases). The V end lost 4 bases, the J end lost 0 bases, and 11 bases lay between the germline ends. The CDR3 sequence is 15 residues long. Per germline, CDR1 SGDLS and CDR2 YYNGEE. The CDR3 reads CASSTGTDSGNTIYF. CDR3 in DNA: TGTGCCAGCAGCACCGGGACCGACTCTGGAAACACCATATATTTT.

The CDR3 DNA is TGTGCCAGCAGCCCCCTCACTACAGGGAACACTGAAGCTTTCTTT. Its protein product is CASSPLTTGNTEAFF. V and J are TRBV5-4 and TRBJ1-1; D possibly corresponds to TRBD1 (5 bases). CDR3 length: 15 residues. With 4 bases removed from V and 1 base from J, the gap between germline ends came to 14 bases. Germline V gene data show CDR1 as SGHNT and CDR2 as YYREEE (reference sequence).

The chain recombines TRBV5-6 with TRBJ2-2; D is possibly TRBD2 (5 bases). This CDR3 has 17 amino acids. CDR1 is SGHDT and CDR2 is YYEEEE in the germline V gene. Trimming left V 1 base short and J 7 bases short, with 20 bases between. CDR3 sequence reads: CASSLWRLSRVRGELFF. DNA of the CDR3: TGTGCCAGCAGCTTGTGGAGGTTATCGAGGGTCCGCGGGGAGCTGTTTTTT.

The rearrangement joins TRBV5-1 to TRBJ2-5; TRBD1 is a possible D gene (6 bases). V was cut by 3 bases and J by 5 bases, with 14 bases left in between. This CDR3 is 14 amino acids long. Germline V gives CDR1 SGHRS, CDR2 YFSETQ. The CDR3 coding sequence is TGCGCCAGCAGCTACGGTCTTCAGGGGGAGACCCAGTACTTC. Translation gives CASSYGLQGETQYF.

The gene calls are TRBV10-3 and TRBJ2-5; no firm D call. CDR1 is ENHRY, CDR2 SYGVKD, per germline. The CDR3 covers 16 residues. Trimming shortened V by 7 bases and J by 2 bases, and 20 bases separated the two germline ends. The CDR3 nucleotides are TGTGCCATCAACGACTCTCCGATCGGCGAGCAAGAGACCCAGTACTTC. This gives the protein CAINDSPIGEQETQYF.

The chain uses TRBV2 and TRBJ2-3, with TRBD2 matching 13 bases. J was trimmed by 5 bases and V by 4 bases; bases with no gene match: 3. The germline gives CDR1 SNHLY, CDR2 FYNNEI. CDR3 size: 15 residues. The CDR3 DNA reads as TGTGCCAGCAGTGGGACTAGCGGGAGAGGAGATACGCAGTATTTT. Encoded protein: CASSGTSGRGDTQYF.

This clone was seen just once. The DNA for the CDR3 is TGTGCCAGCAGTCGTTTATCGGCCTATGGCTACACCTTC. As protein: CASSRLSAYGYTF. This rearrangement joins TRBV6-5 to TRBJ1-2; no reliable D call. The CDR3 totals 13 residues. Germline V gene sequence: CDR1 MNHEY, CDR2 SVGAGI. V was trimmed by 5 bases and J by 4 bases, leaving 11 bases between them.

The rearrangement uses TRBV4-3 and TRBJ1-2; possible D gene TRBD1, 5 bases. The CDR3 has 15 amino acids. The ends were cut back, 0 bases at V and 3 bases at J, with 11 bases in the middle. From germline, CDR1 is LGHNA and CDR2 YSLEER. The CDR3: CASSQETGGDYGYTF. In DNA, the CDR3 is TGCGCCAGCAGCCAAGAGACGGGAGGGGACTATGGCTACACCTTC.

V is TRBV18 and J is TRBJ1-3; D uncertain. The CDR3 is 18 residues long. Germline-derived CDR1 and CDR2 are KGHSH and LQKENI. The V gene lost 3 bases and the J gene lost 0 bases, with 18 bases spanning the gap. The CDR3 loop is CASSPRIGDTYSGNTIYF. CDR3 in DNA: TGTGCCAGCTCACCGCGAATCGGTGACACGTACTCTGGAAACACCATATATTTT. The full variable domain, with the rest looked up from reference TRBV18 and TRBJ1-3, is NAGVMQNPRHLVRRRGQEARLRCSPMKGHSHVYWYRQLPEEGLKFMVYLQKENIIDESGMPKERFSAEFPKEGPSILRIQQVVRGDSAAYFCASSPRIGDTYSGNTIYFGEGSWLTVV.

V usage is TRBV5-1 and J usage is TRBJ2-2, with D uncertain. V shed 8 bases and J shed 0 bases, with 11 bases lying between them. The CDR3 is made up of 14 amino acids. The germline CDR1 and CDR2 sequences are SGHRS and YFSETQ. CDR3 sequence (DNA): TGCGCCAGTAAAATAGAGGCGAACACCGGGGAGCTGTTTTTT. It specifies CASKIEANTGELFF. The full variable domain, completed using reference TRBV5-1 and TRBJ2-2, is KAGVTQTPRYLIKTRGQQVTLSCSPISGHRSVSWYQQTPGQGLQFLFEYFSETQRNKGNFPGRFSGRQFSNSRSEMNVSTLELGDSALYLCASKIEANTGELFFGEGSRLTVL.

This chain connects TRBV11-1 to TRBJ1-6; no clear D gene. The germline CDR1 and CDR2 sequences are SGHAT and FQDESV (reference sequence). With 2 bases removed from V and 7 bases from J, the gap between germline ends came to 15 bases. The CDR3 consists of 16 residues. CDR3 amino acids: CASSLLPGKENSPLHF. The CDR3 DNA reads TGTGCCAGCAGCTTACTTCCGGGAAAGGAAAATTCACCCCTCCACTTT.

The chain joins TRBV4-3 to TRBJ1-2; D not resolved. The CDR3 extends over 15 amino acids. Germline-derived CDR1 and CDR2 are LGHNA and YSLEER. Trimming pared 1 base from V and 1 base from J, leaving 10 bases between. CDR3 nucleotides: TGCGCCAGCAGCCAAGGGGAGTCAGATAACTATGGCTACACCTTC. The encoded protein is CASSQGESDNYGYTF.

This clone appeared a single time. The chain joins TRBV29-1 to TRBJ1-4, with a possible D match to TRBD1 (5 bases). Trimming pared 4 bases from V and 5 bases from J, leaving 11 bases between. Germline lookup yields CDR1 SQVTM and CDR2 ANQGSEA. The CDR3 sequence is 13 residues long. The CDR3, as DNA: TGCAGCGTTGCTGGGACCGAAAATGAAAAACTGTTTTTT. As protein: CSVAGTENEKLFF.

The rearrangement uses TRBV7-3 and TRBJ2-2; TRBD2 matches at 10 bases. CDR1 is SGHTA, CDR2 FQGTGA, per germline. There are 17 residues in the CDR3. With 0 bases clipped from V and 8 bases from J, the junction kept 9 bases outside the gene matches. CDR3 amino acids: CASSLTQSGRAVGELFF. In DNA, the CDR3 is TGTGCCAGCAGCTTAACGCAGAGCGGGAGGGCCGTTGGGGAGCTGTTTTTT.

The V gene is TRBV6-1, the J gene TRBJ2-7; no clear D. This CDR3 has 12 amino acids. Germline V CDR1 and CDR2: MNHNS, SASEGT. The germline V and J ends were trimmed by 3 bases and 7 bases, with 10 bases remaining between them. The CDR3, as DNA: TGTGCCAGCAGTGAGTTCCTGGAAGAGCAGTACTTC. Its translation: CASSEFLEEQYF.

This chain links TRBV9 with TRBJ2-1, with a weak D call TRBD1 (6 bases). V lost 3 bases, J lost 2 bases, and 12 bases lay in between. The CDR3 loop spans 15 amino acids. Germline V gene data show CDR1 as SGDLS and CDR2 as YYNGEE. The CDR3 DNA reads TGTGCCAGCAGCGCGCTAGGGACACCCTACAATGAGCAGTTCTTC. This translates into CASSALGTPYNEQFF.

This clone was seen just once. The V gene is TRBV2, the J gene TRBJ1-3, with TRBD1 matching over 10 bases. CDR3 length equals 16 residues. J was trimmed by 0 bases and V by 9 bases; bases with no gene match: 8. CDR1 and CDR2 from the germline V gene are SNHLY and FYNNEI. CDR3 nucleotide sequence: TGTGCCAGTAACTCCGGGACAGGGGTCTCTGGAAACACCATATATTTT. Translation: CASNSGTGVSGNTIYF.

This chain connects TRBV7-9 to TRBJ1-2; D uncertain. The CDR3 extends over 13 amino acids. Trimming took off 1 base at V and 4 bases at J, with 7 bases between the two ends. The germline gives CDR1 SEHNR, CDR2 FQNEAQ (reference sequence). In DNA form, the CDR3 reads TGTGCCAGCAGCTTAGTGGATGTCTATGGCTACACCTTC. Protein sequence: CASSLVDVYGYTF.

The rearrangement uses TRBV5-4 and TRBJ2-7, with 7 bases aligning to TRBD2. The junction had 7 bases not matched to a gene; V was cut back by 4 bases and J by 0 bases. This CDR3 is built from 15 residues. Looked up from germline, CDR1 is SGHNT and CDR2 is YYREEE (reference sequence). CDR3 sequence: CASSLSREASYEQYF. In DNA, the CDR3 is TGTGCCAGCAGCCTTAGTCGGGAGGCCTCCTACGAGCAGTACTTC. Complete variable domain (other parts from reference TRBV5-4 and TRBJ2-7): ETGVTQSPTHLIKTRGQQVTLRCSSQSGHNTVSWYQQALGQGPQFIFQYYREEENGRGNFPPRFSGLQFPNYSSELNVNALELDDSALYLCASSLSREASYEQYFGPGTRLTVT.

The rearrangement joins TRBV11-2 to TRBJ2-7; TRBD2 matches at 8 bases. The CDR3 spans 16 residues. CDR1 SGHAT and CDR2 FQNNGV come from the germline V gene. The ends lost 0 bases at V and 6 bases at J; junction bases unmatched: 10. The CDR3 spells CASSLDPSGSDPEQYF. The CDR3 DNA is TGTGCCAGCAGCTTAGATCCCAGCGGGAGTGATCCCGAGCAGTACTTC.

The V call is TRBV5-1, the J call TRBJ1-1; TRBD1 matches 7 bases. CDR1 is SGHRS, CDR2 YFSETQ, per germline. The CDR3 contains 16 residues. V was clipped by 5 bases and J by 4 bases; unmatched bases: 14. CDR3 nucleotide sequence: TGCGCCAGCAGGTTTCGCACAGGGGATACGGGCACTGAAGCTTTCTTT. This sequence encodes CASRFRTGDTGTEAFF.